This entry concerns a single T cell receptor (beta chain). The sample is drawn from a study of response to subunit inactivated influenza vaccine. V lost 5 bases, J lost 2 bases, and 13 bases lay in between. Germline lookup yields CDR1 SGHVS and CDR2 FQNEAQ. The CDR3 runs 16 residues. TCRdb re-called the RT-PCR reads with MiXCR, one entry per CDR3 protein. The table has 450,000 to 500,000 distinct CDR3 sequences, 11% seen once. V and J are TRBV7-8 and TRBJ2-6; D is unresolved. The sequence came from a man over 45 who received an inactivated influenza vaccine. This specimen consisted of PBMCs from blood, obtained 45 days after vaccination. The CDR3 region has the DNA TGTGCCAGCAGCAGCTCTCGGGTAGCTGGGGCCAACGTCCTGACTTTC. It specifies CASSSSRVAGANVLTF.